The 10 T cell receptor beta chains below all came from one sample that was sequenced in a study of vaccination and CD4 T cells after COVID-19. The treatment here: roughly nine-day PBMC culture with coronavirus spike peptide pools or control peptides (ViraFEST assay). For these receptors, no antigen is known. Sequencing of the DNA from cultured CD4+ T cells was carried out with the Oncomine TCR Beta short-read assay. TCRdb redid the calling of the PCR reads with MiXCR, one entry per CDR3 protein. The repertoire consists of around 13,000 distinct CDR3 sequences, with 25% to 35% occurring once and the leading ten covering around 8%. The sequencing input was CD4+ T cells from blood, cultured in vitro. These receptors were taken from a human donor who had recovered from COVID-19.

This clonotype was recorded a few times. V and J are TRBV20-1 and TRBJ1-1; 10 nucleotides align to TRBD1. The V gene's germline CDR1 is DFQATT and CDR2 SNEGSKA (reference sequence). V lost 0 bases, J lost 7 bases, and 8 bases stayed unmatched. There are 15 residues in the CDR3. The CDR3, as DNA: TGCAGTGCTAGAGATCCGAGACAGGGGGCTGGTGAAGCTTTCTTT. This codes for CSARDPRQGAGEAFF.

In this sample, this clonotype turned up a few times. The chain combines TRBV20-1 with TRBJ2-1; possible D gene TRBD2, 6 bases. Germline assignment: CDR1 DFQATT and CDR2 SNEGSKA (reference sequence). V lost 2 bases to trimming and J lost 8 bases, with 13 bases between them. This CDR3 has 13 amino acids. CDR3 in amino acids: CSARIPGVDEQFF. The CDR3 DNA reads as TGCAGTGCTAGAATTCCGGGGGTGGATGAGCAGTTCTTC.

Only one count was recorded for this clonotype. This rearrangement joins TRBV5-1 to TRBJ2-3; 12 positions match TRBD2. Germline CDR1 reads SGHRS; CDR2 reads YFSETQ. The J segment lost 4 bases and the V segment lost 3 bases, leaving 6 bases of the junction unmatched. This CDR3 comprises 16 residues. Here the CDR3 DNA reads TGCGCCAGCAGCTCCCTAGCGGGGGGGCCGGCAGATACGCAGTATTTT. This codes for CASSSLAGGPADTQYF.

The CDR3 sequence is CASKDTGAEDTQYF. In DNA form, the CDR3 reads TGTGCCAGCAAGGACACAGGAGCGGAAGATACGCAGTATTTT. This chain uses TRBV12-3 or TRBV12-4 with TRBJ2-3; D may correspond to TRBD1 or TRBD2 (5 bases each). The ends were cut back, 7 bases at V and 5 bases at J, with 16 bases in the middle. This CDR3 is built from 14 residues.

The chain combines TRBV2 with TRBJ2-3; a weak D match, TRBD1 (6 bases). Germline loops: CDR1 SNHLY, CDR2 FYNNEI. This CDR3 contains 13 residues. V lost 4 bases to trimming and J lost 6 bases, with 11 bases between them. CDR3 in DNA: TGTGCCAGCAGTGCACAGGGTTACGATACGCAGTATTTT. The encoded protein is CASSAQGYDTQYF.

This clonotype occurred a few times. The rearrangement links TRBV25-1 to TRBJ2-7; 10 bases align to TRBD1. There are 16 residues in the CDR3. Per germline, CDR1 MGHDK and CDR2 SYGVNS. J lost 0 bases, V lost 5 bases, and 7 bases had no gene match. The CDR3 protein is CASSQSTGGDSYEQYF. In DNA form, the CDR3 reads TGTGCCAGCAGTCAATCGACAGGGGGCGACTCCTACGAGCAGTACTTC.

The rearrangement joins TRBV2 to TRBJ2-3, with D uncertain. V shed 4 bases and J shed 0 bases, with 14 bases lying between them. The CDR3 loop spans 16 amino acids. Germline V gene lookup returns CDR1 SNHLY and CDR2 FYNNEI. Written as DNA, the CDR3 is TGTGCCAGCAGTGTTCCGGCTGAACCTAGCACAGATACGCAGTATTTT. It translates to CASSVPAEPSTDTQYF.

The rearrangement joins TRBV7-8 to TRBJ1-1, with 8 bases lining up with TRBD1. The CDR3 runs to 13 residues. Germline lookup yields CDR1 SGHVS and CDR2 FQNEAQ. V lost 4 bases, J lost 4 bases, and 2 bases stayed unmatched. The CDR3 region is CASSYTGGTEAFF. The CDR3, as DNA: TGTGCCAGCAGCTATACAGGGGGCACTGAAGCTTTCTTT.

This clonotype occurred a few times. The genes are TRBV6-1 and TRBJ1-4; TRBD1 agrees at 7 bases. In germline, CDR1 is MNHNS, CDR2 SASEGT. V dropped 1 base and J dropped 7; count of bases not matched to a gene: 6. The CDR3 extends over 15 amino acids. The CDR3 here is CASSEVGGGAEKLFF. Written as DNA, the CDR3 is TGTGCCAGCAGTGAAGTTGGAGGGGGCGCTGAAAAACTGTTTTTT.

This clonotype counts as medium-sized. This chain connects TRBV20-1 to TRBJ1-2, with unresolved D. Germline CDR1 is DFQATT and CDR2 is SNEGSKA (reference sequence). This CDR3 is 13 amino acids long. Trimming shortened V by 6 bases and J by 4 bases, and 15 bases separated the two germline ends. The CDR3 bases are TGCAGTGCGAAGCGACCGGGAGGCTATGGCTACACCTTC. It encodes CSAKRPGGYGYTF.